Each of the 24 T cell receptor beta chains below was sequenced from the same sample in a study of shared clonotypes between healthy human individuals. Clones were read by immunoSEQ multiplex PCR, and TCRdb kept only the in-frame ones, dropping some. The table lists approximately 530,000 clones, around 96% of them singletons. Sequencing used naive CD4+ T cells sorted from blood. Subset in this sample: CD45RA+ positively selected. These receptors were obtained from a woman aged 25-40 years in good health.

The chain links TRBV9 to TRBJ2-7; D is unclear. Per the germline V gene, CDR1 is SGDLS and CDR2 is YYNGEE. This CDR3 is built from 21 residues. The V end was cut by 2 bases, the J end by 0 bases, with 30 bases between. CDR3 nucleotides: TGTGCCAGCAGCGTTGCCCCTGAGGATGCGAATCGGGCGAAGAGCTCCTACGAGCAGTACTTC. Amino acids: CASSVAPEDANRAKSSYEQYF. The whole variable domain, filled in from reference TRBV9 and TRBJ2-7, reads DSGVTQTPKHLITATGQRVTLRCSPRSGDLSVYWYQQSLDQGLQFLIQYYNGEERAKGNILERFSAQQFPDLHSELNLSSLELGDSALYFCASSVAPEDANRAKSSYEQYFGPGTRLTVT.

This rearrangement joins TRBV11-2 to TRBJ2-4, with D unresolved. CDR1 is SGHAT, CDR2 FQNNGV, per germline. This CDR3 contains 13 residues. Trimming removed 5 bases at V and 10 bases at J, with 15 bases between. The CDR3 nucleotides read TGTGCCAGCAGCCGGGTACCTTTAGGTATTCAGTACTTC. Its protein product is CASSRVPLGIQYF.

A word on this clone: The conserved phenylalanine or tryptophan normally closing the CDR3 is absent here, so this likely arose from a read error. Because the CDR3's place on the DNA is in doubt, the DNA is left out and the CDR3 is given as listed by TCRdb. The chain carries TRBV20-1 and TRBJ1-5; the table's TRBD1 call for D was not verified on the DNA. The CDR3 length equals 11 residues, ends included. Germline assignment: CDR1 DFQATT and CDR2 SNEGSKA (reference sequence). CDR3 loop: CSAPSRTGFLM.

The table lists this clone with a count of one. The chain recombines TRBV7-2 with TRBJ2-2; D might be TRBD2 (5 bases). The V end lost 1 base, the J end lost 1 base, and 7 bases lay between the germline ends. From germline, CDR1 is SGHTA and CDR2 FQGNSA. The CDR3 contains 15 residues. The CDR3 DNA reads as TGTGCCAGCAGCTTAGGGACTGGGAACACCGGGGAGCTGTTTTTT. Amino acids: CASSLGTGNTGELFF. Supplemented by reference TRBV7-2 and TRBJ2-2, the full variable domain reads GAGVSQSPSNKVTEKGKDVELRCDPISGHTALYWYRQSLGQGLEFLIYFQGNSAPDKSGLPSDRFSAERTGGSVSTLTIQRTQQEDSAVYLCASSLGTGNTGELFFGEGSRLTVL.

V and J are TRBV11-2 and TRBJ1-3; TRBD1 matches at 8 bases. V dropped 5 bases and J dropped 3; count of bases not matched to a gene: 3. Per the germline V gene, CDR1 is SGHAT and CDR2 is FQNNGV. This CDR3 spans 14 amino acids. The chain's CDR3 is CASSRGQGGNTIYF. The DNA for the CDR3 is TGTGCCAGCAGCCGCGGACAGGGTGGAAACACCATATATTTT.

This clone showed up just once. The chain joins TRBV7-2 to TRBJ2-7; 12 bases agree with TRBD2. With V trimmed by 5 bases and J by 4 bases, 6 bases remained unmatched. The CDR3 has 15 residues. The germline V gene encodes CDR1 SGHTA and CDR2 FQGNSA. The CDR3, as DNA: TGTGCCAGCAGCACCGGACTAGCGGGACCGTACGAGCAGTACTTC. Translated: CASSTGLAGPYEQYF.

As regards this clone: Other nucleotide sequences in the sample specify the same CDR3. V usage is TRBV2 and J usage is TRBJ1-2, with a tentative D call TRBD1 (6 bases). Germline V gives CDR1 SNHLY, CDR2 FYNNEI. The V end lost 4 bases, the J end lost 4 bases, and 7 bases lay between the germline ends. This CDR3 contains 12 residues. CDR3 region: CASSGQAYGYTF. CDR3 in DNA: TGTGCCAGCAGTGGACAGGCCTATGGCTACACCTTC.

The V gene is TRBV7-2, the J gene TRBJ2-7, with TRBD1 as a possible D gene (6 bases). Germline values: CDR1 SGHTA, CDR2 FQGNSA. Trimming took 5 bases from V and 1 from J, leaving 9 bases between them. This CDR3 comprises 13 residues. CDR3: CASSGQGSYEQYF. The CDR3 region has the DNA TGTGCCAGCAGCGGCCAGGGGTCCTACGAGCAGTACTTC.

This clone was counted a single time. This chain connects TRBV11-2 to TRBJ1-1, with D unclear. The ends were cut back, 0 bases at V and 7 bases at J, with 6 bases in the middle. The CDR3 is 12 residues long. Germline V lookup: CDR1 SGHAT, CDR2 FQNNGV. In DNA form, the CDR3 reads TGTGCCAGCAGCTTAGATCAGTATGAAGCTTTCTTT. This translates into CASSLDQYEAFF.

The rearrangement joins TRBV28 to TRBJ2-1; 9 bases match TRBD2. CDR3 size: 15 residues. J lost 8 bases, V lost 2 bases, and 7 bases had no gene match. Germline loops: CDR1 MDHEN, CDR2 SYDVKM. The CDR3 coding sequence is TGTGCCAGCAGTTTAGCTTTAGCGGGAGCCGATGAGCAGTTCTTC. This translates into CASSLALAGADEQFF.

CDR3 sequence: CASSPTGGNTEAFF. In DNA form, the CDR3 reads TGTGCCAGCAGCCCTACAGGTGGGAACACTGAAGCTTTCTTT. The chain combines TRBV7-3 with TRBJ1-1, with a possible D match to TRBD1 (5 bases). The V gene's germline CDR1 is SGHTA and CDR2 FQGTGA. V dropped 5 bases and J dropped 1 base, with 11 bases sitting between them. The CDR3 is 14 residues long.

This clone was seen once. The chain combines TRBV10-2 with TRBJ2-5; the D gene is possibly TRBD2 (5 bases). The tail of the sequence fits TRBJ2-7 better, so the J call may be wrong. The CDR3 is made up of 14 amino acids. CDR1 WSHSY and CDR2 SAAADI come from the germline V gene. CDR3 nucleotide sequence: TGCGCCAGCAGAGCCGGGGTAGGGATCCACGAGCAGTACTTC. This gives the protein CASRAGVGIHEQYF.

CDR3 in amino acids: CASSPRDSLNTGELFF. For the CDR3, the DNA is TGTGCCAGCTCACCGCGGGACAGCCTGAACACCGGGGAGCTGTTTTTT. This chain connects TRBV18 to TRBJ2-2; a possible D gene is TRBD1 (7 bases). CDR3 length: 16 amino acids. V lost 3 bases to trimming and J lost 1 base, with 12 bases between them. CDR1 and CDR2 (germline): KGHSH, LQKENI.

The V gene is TRBV29-1, the J gene TRBJ2-7, with 7 bases aligning to TRBD1. The germline gives CDR1 SQVTM, CDR2 ANQGSEA. With 3 bases clipped from V and 2 bases from J, the junction kept 1 base outside the gene matches. The CDR3 is made up of 12 amino acids. CDR3 residues: CSVEGQPYEQYF. The CDR3 nucleotides are TGCAGCGTTGAGGGACAGCCCTACGAGCAGTACTTC.

The rearrangement links TRBV27 to TRBJ2-7; 14 positions match TRBD2. Germline V CDR1 and CDR2: MNHEY, SMNVEV (reference sequence). The J segment lost 4 bases and the V segment lost 6 bases, leaving 5 bases of the junction unmatched. CDR3 length equals 15 residues. The CDR3 loop reads CASRGTSGSGYEQYF. Written as DNA, the CDR3 is TGTGCCAGCAGAGGGACTAGCGGGAGTGGTTACGAGCAGTACTTC.

The V gene is TRBV28, the J gene TRBJ2-5; 11 bases are shared with TRBD2. The J call may be in error: the DNA end matches TRBJ2-7 better. There are 16 residues in the CDR3. CDR1 MDHEN and CDR2 SYDVKM come from the germline V gene. Written as DNA, the CDR3 is TGTGCCAGCAGTTTTCCCCTAGCGGGAGGTAGCGACGAGCAGTACTTC. It encodes CASSFPLAGGSDEQYF.

The V call is TRBV5-1, the J call TRBJ2-1; 7 bases fit TRBD1. Germline loops: CDR1 SGHRS, CDR2 YFSETQ. J lost 0 bases, V lost 4 bases, and 7 bases had no gene match. The CDR3 contains 16 residues. The chain's CDR3 is CASSPGRGPSYNEQFF. CDR3 sequence (DNA): TGCGCCAGCAGCCCTGGTAGGGGGCCCTCCTACAATGAGCAGTTCTTC.

The chain combines TRBV10-3 with TRBJ2-7; tentatively, D is TRBD1 or TRBD2 (5 bases each). Per the germline V gene, CDR1 is ENHRY and CDR2 is SYGVKD. The CDR3 runs 15 residues. V was shortened by 6 bases and J by 0 bases, with 15 bases between the two germline ends. The CDR3 sequence: CAISPGPRSSYEQYF. The CDR3, as DNA: TGTGCCATCAGCCCGGGGCCGAGGAGCTCCTACGAGCAGTACTTC.

V and J are TRBV2 and TRBJ2-5; D call uncertain. This CDR3 has 12 amino acids. Per the germline V gene, CDR1 is SNHLY and CDR2 is FYNNEI. Trimming cost V 2 bases and J 5 bases, with 6 bases left between them. The CDR3 DNA sequence: TGTGCCAGCAGTGAATGGGTGGAGACCCAGTACTTC. Its translation: CASSEWVETQYF.

The chain joins TRBV28 to TRBJ1-2, with D perhaps TRBD1 (5 bases). The CDR3 length is 14 residues. Trimming cost V 3 bases and J 6 bases, with 14 bases left between them. The germline V gene has CDR1 MDHEN and CDR2 SYDVKM. As DNA, the CDR3 is TGTGCCAGCAGTTTCCGCAGGGTTTTCGATGGCTACACCTTC. Translating gives CASSFRRVFDGYTF.

This chain connects TRBV18 to TRBJ1-4, with D possibly TRBD1 on 5 matching bases. Trimming took off 8 bases at V and 2 bases at J, with 12 bases between the two ends. The CDR3 length is 14 residues. Germline V gene sequence: CDR1 KGHSH, CDR2 LQKENI. The DNA for the CDR3 is TGTGCCAGCCAAGAGAGGGGCACTAATGAAAAACTGTTTTTT. Translation gives CASQERGTNEKLFF.

The chain combines TRBV27 with TRBJ2-2, with a possible D match to TRBD1 (6 bases). The CDR3 is made up of 16 amino acids. The V and J ends lost 2 bases and 3 bases respectively, with 13 bases between them. Germline CDR1 and CDR2: MNHEY and SMNVEV (reference sequence). CDR3 residues: CASSLMGAADTGELFF. CDR3 nucleotides: TGTGCCAGCAGTTTAATGGGGGCAGCTGACACCGGGGAGCTGTTTTTT.

The chain recombines TRBV2 with TRBJ2-1, with 10 bases matching TRBD1. V lost 8 bases to trimming and J lost 4 bases; unmatched junction nucleotides: 8. The CDR3 spans 15 residues. Germline-derived CDR1 and CDR2 are SNHLY and FYNNEI. The CDR3 here is CASFRDRGPYNEQFF. DNA of the CDR3: TGTGCCAGCTTTCGGGACAGGGGACCTTACAATGAGCAGTTCTTC.

The J gene is TRBJ1-2, the V gene TRBV25-1; no reliable D call. CDR3 size: 12 residues. Trimming removed 2 bases at V and 5 bases at J, with 6 bases between. Germline CDR1 reads MGHDK; CDR2 reads SYGVNS. CDR3 DNA sequence: TGTGCCAGCAGTGAACAGCTATATGGCTACACCTTC. Translation: CASSEQLYGYTF.